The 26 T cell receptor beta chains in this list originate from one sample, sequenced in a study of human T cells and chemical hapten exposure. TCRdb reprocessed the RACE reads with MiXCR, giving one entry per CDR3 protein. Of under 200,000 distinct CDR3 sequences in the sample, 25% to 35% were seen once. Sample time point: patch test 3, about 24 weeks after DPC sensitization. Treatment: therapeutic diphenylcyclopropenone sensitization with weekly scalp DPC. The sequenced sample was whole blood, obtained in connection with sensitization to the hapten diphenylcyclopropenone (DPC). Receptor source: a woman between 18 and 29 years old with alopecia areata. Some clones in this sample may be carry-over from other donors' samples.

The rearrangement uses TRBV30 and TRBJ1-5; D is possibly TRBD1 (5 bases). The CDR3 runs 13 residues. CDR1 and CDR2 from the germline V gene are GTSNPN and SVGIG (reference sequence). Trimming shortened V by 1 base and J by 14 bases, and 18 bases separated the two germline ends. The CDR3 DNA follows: TGTGCCTGGAGTGCCCCTCCCGGCAGGGTAGAGCATTTT. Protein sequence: CAWSAPPGRVEHF.

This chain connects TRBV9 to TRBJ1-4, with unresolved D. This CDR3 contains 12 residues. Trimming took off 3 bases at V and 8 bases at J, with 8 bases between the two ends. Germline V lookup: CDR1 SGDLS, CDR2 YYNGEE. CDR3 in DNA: TGTGCCAGCAGCGGCTACGAGGAAAAACTGTTTTTT. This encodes CASSGYEEKLFF.

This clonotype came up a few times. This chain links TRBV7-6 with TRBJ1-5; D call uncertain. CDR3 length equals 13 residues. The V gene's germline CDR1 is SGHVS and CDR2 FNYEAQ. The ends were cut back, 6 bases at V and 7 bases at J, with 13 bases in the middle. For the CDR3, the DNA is TGTGCCAGCAGTGCCGGACCAGGCCAGCCCCAGCATTTT. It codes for CASSAGPGQPQHF.

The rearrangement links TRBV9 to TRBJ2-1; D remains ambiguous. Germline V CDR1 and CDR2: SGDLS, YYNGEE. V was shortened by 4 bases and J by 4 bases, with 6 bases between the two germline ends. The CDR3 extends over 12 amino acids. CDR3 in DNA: TGTGCCAGCAGCCGCTTTTACAATGAGCAGTTCTTC. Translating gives CASSRFYNEQFF.

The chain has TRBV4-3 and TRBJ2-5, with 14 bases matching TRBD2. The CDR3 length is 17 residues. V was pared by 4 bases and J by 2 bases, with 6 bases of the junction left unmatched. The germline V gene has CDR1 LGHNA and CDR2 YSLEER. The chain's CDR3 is CASSLGTSGGHQETQYF. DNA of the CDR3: TGCGCCAGCAGCCTAGGGACTAGCGGGGGTCATCAAGAGACCCAGTACTTC.

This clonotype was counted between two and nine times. The CDR3 region has the DNA TGCGCCAGCAGCCGACTAGCGAGCACAGATACGCAGTATTTT. This gives the protein CASSRLASTDTQYF. The rearrangement uses TRBV5-1 and TRBJ2-3; TRBD2 aligns across 8 bases. The CDR3 extends over 14 amino acids. V lost 4 bases to trimming and J lost 0 bases; unmatched junction nucleotides: 1. The V gene's germline CDR1 is SGHRS and CDR2 YFSETQ.

The CDR3 DNA follows: TGTGCCAGCAGCTTATCCGTTTATCAGCCCCAGCATTTT. Protein: CASSLSVYQPQHF. This chain uses TRBV7-9 with TRBJ1-5; D is uncertain. This CDR3 has 13 amino acids. Germline V gene sequence: CDR1 SEHNR, CDR2 FQNEAQ (reference sequence). V lost 2 bases and J lost 5, with 7 bases in between.

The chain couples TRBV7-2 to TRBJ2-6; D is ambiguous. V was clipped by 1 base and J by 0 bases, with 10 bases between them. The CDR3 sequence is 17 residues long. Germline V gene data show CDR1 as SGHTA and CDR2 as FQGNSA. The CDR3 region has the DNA TGTGCCAGCAGCTTAGGTCCCCGACCCTCTGGGGCCAACGTCCTGACTTTC. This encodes CASSLGPRPSGANVLTF.

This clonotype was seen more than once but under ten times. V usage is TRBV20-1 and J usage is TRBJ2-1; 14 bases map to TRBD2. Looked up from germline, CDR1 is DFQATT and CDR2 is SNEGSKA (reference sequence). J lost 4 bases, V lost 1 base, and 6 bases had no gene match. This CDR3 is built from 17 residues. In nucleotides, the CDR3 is TGCAGTGCTAGAGGGGGGACTAGCGGGGGCATATACAATGAGCAGTTCTTC. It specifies CSARGGTSGGIYNEQFF.

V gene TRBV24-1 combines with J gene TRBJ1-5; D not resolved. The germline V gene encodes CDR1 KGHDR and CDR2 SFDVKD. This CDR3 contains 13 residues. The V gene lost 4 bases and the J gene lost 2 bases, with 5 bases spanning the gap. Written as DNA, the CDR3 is TGTGCCACCAGTGACCGGGGCAATCAGCCCCAGCATTTT. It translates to CATSDRGNQPQHF.

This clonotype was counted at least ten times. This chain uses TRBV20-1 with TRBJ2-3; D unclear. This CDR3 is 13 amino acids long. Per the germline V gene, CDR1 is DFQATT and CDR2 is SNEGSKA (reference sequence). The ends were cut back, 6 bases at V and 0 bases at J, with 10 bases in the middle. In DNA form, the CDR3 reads TGCAGTGCGGCAGAATTAAGCACAGATACGCAGTATTTT. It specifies CSAAELSTDTQYF.

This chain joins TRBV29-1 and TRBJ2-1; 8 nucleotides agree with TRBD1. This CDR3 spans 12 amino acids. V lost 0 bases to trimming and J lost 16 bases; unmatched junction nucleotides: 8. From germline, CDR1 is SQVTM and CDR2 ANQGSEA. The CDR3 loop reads CSVEDPRQGQFF. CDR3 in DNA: TGCAGCGTTGAAGATCCCAGACAGGGGCAATTCTTC.

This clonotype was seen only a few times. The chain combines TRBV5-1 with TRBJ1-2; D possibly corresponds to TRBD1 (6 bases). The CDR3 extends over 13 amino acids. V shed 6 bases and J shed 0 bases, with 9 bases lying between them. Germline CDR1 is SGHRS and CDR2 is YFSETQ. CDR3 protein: CASNPGANYGYTF. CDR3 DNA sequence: TGCGCCAGCAACCCAGGGGCTAACTATGGCTACACCTTC.

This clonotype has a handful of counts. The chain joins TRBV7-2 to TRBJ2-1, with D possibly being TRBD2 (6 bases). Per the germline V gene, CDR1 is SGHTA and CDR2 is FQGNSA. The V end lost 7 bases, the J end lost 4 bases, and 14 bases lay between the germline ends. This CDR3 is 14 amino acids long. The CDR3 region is CASKTRLVYNEQFF. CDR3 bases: TGTGCCAGCAAGACCCGACTAGTTTACAATGAGCAGTTCTTC.

CDR3 protein: CASSLSEEAFF. CDR3 sequence (DNA): TGTGCCAGCAGCTTATCGGAAGAAGCTTTCTTT. The rearrangement joins TRBV7-9 to TRBJ1-1; D remains ambiguous. Trimming shortened V by 2 bases and J by 8 bases, and 6 bases separated the two germline ends. The CDR3 is 11 residues long. The germline V gene encodes CDR1 SEHNR and CDR2 FQNEAQ (reference sequence).

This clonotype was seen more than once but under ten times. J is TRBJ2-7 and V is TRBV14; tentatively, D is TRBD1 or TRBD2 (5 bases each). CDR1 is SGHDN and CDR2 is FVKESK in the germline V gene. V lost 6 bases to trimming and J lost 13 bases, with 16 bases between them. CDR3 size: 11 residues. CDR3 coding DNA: TGTGCCAGCAGTGCTGGGACCCCACGATACTTC. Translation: CASSAGTPRYF.

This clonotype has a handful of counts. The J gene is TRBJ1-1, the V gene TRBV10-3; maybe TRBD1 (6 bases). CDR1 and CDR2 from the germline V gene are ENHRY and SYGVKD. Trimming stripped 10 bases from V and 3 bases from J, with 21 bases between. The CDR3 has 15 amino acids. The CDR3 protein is CATGPRQDSDTEAFF. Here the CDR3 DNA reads TGTGCCACCGGACCTCGACAGGATTCGGACACTGAAGCTTTCTTT.

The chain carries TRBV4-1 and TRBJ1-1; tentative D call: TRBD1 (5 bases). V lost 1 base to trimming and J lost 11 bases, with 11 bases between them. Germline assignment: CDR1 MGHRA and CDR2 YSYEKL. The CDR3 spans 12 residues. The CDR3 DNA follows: TGCGCCAGCAGCCAAGGACGAGGGGAGGCTTTCTTT. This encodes CASSQGRGEAFF.

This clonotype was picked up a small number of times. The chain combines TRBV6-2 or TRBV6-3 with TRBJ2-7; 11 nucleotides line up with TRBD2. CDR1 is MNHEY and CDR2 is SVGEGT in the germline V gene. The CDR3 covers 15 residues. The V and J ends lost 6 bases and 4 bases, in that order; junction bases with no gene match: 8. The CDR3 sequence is CASRALGTSGYEQYF. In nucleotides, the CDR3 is TGTGCCAGCAGGGCCCTCGGGACTAGCGGTTACGAGCAGTACTTC.

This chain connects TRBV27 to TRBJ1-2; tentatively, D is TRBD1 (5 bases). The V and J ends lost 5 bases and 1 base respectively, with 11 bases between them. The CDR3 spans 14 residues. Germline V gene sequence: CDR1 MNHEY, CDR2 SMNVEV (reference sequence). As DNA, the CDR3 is TGTGCCAGCAGTCGCACAGGTGTTAACTATGGCTACACCTTC. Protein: CASSRTGVNYGYTF.

The CDR3 region has the DNA TGTGCCAGCAGCTTGGGACTAGCGGGGGGTTCCCCTGGGGCCAACGTCCTGACTTTC. Amino acids: CASSLGLAGGSPGANVLTF. The V call is TRBV5-8, the J call TRBJ2-6; 13 positions agree with TRBD2. The CDR3 runs 19 residues. Germline lookup yields CDR1 SGHTS and CDR2 YDEGEE. V gave up 0 bases and J gave up 2 bases; unmatched junction bases: 5.

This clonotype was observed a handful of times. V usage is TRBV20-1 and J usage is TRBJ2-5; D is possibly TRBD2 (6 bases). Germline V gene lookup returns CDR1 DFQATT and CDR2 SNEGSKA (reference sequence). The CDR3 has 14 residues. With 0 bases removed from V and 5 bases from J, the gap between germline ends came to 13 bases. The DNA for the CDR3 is TGCAGTGCTAGAGAATCCGGGGGTCTGGAGACCCAGTACTTC. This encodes CSARESGGLETQYF.

The CDR3 sequence: CSARQTGANVLTF. The CDR3 DNA reads TGCAGTGCCAGACAAACTGGGGCCAACGTCCTGACTTTC. This chain connects TRBV20-1 to TRBJ2-6; D gene uncertain. This CDR3 comprises 13 residues. The V end was cut by 6 bases, the J end by 2 bases, with 8 bases between. From germline, CDR1 is DFQATT and CDR2 SNEGSKA (reference sequence).

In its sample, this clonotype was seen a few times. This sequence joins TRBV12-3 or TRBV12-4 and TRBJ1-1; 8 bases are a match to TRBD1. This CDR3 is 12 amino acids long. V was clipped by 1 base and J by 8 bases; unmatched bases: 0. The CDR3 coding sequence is TGTGCCAGCAGTTTAGGGACAGGGGAAGCTTTCTTT. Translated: CASSLGTGEAFF.

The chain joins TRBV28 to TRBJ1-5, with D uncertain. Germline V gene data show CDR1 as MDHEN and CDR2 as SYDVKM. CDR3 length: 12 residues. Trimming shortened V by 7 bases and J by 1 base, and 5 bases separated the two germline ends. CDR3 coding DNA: TGTGCCAGCAAGGAAAGCAATCAGCCCCAGCATTTT. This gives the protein CASKESNQPQHF.

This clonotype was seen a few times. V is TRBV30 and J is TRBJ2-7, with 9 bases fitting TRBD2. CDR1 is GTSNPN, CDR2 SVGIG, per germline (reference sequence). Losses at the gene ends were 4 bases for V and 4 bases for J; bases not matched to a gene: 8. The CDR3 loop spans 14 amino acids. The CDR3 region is CAWTRGGGLYEQYF. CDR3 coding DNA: TGTGCCTGGACCCGCGGGGGGGGGTTGTACGAGCAGTACTTC. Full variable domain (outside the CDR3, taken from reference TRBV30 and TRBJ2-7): SQTIHQWPATLVQPVGSPLSLECTVEGTSNPNLYWYRQAAGRGLQLLFYSVGIGQISSEVPQNLSASRPQDRQFILSSKKLLLSDSGFYLCAWTRGGGLYEQYFGPGTRLTVT.